These 13 T cell receptor beta chains share one sample of origin, sequenced in a study of blood T cell repertoires in COVID-19. The assay was immunoSEQ multiplex PCR, and TCRdb's table has in-frame clones only and misses some. The table records hundreds of thousands of clones, approximately 83% of them present only once. Sequenced input: peripheral blood. These receptor sequences come from a man aged 35 to 55 with acute or convalescent COVID-19.

The chain recombines TRBV20-1 with TRBJ2-7; TRBD2 aligns across 7 bases. This CDR3 region has 12 residues. With V trimmed by 3 bases and J by 6 bases, 5 bases remained unmatched. Germline CDR1 DFQATT, CDR2 SNEGSKA (reference sequence). CDR3 DNA: TGCAGTGCTAGTCTTGCGGGAGTCGAGCAGTACTTC. The encoded protein is CSASLAGVEQYF.

The chain links TRBV29-1 to TRBJ1-1; possible D gene TRBD1, 5 bases. Germline V gene lookup returns CDR1 SQVTM and CDR2 ANQGSEA. V was trimmed by 3 bases and J by 4 bases, leaving 15 bases between them. This CDR3 is built from 14 residues. The CDR3 is CSVEGPGRVTEAFF. The CDR3 DNA reads as TGCAGCGTTGAGGGGCCAGGGAGGGTCACTGAAGCTTTCTTT.

This chain connects TRBV2 to TRBJ2-1; a possible D gene is TRBD1 (6 bases). Germline V gene sequence: CDR1 SNHLY, CDR2 FYNNEI. The CDR3 covers 13 residues. Trimming cost V 9 bases and J 2 bases, with 11 bases left between them. Written as DNA, the CDR3 is TGTGCCAGTGCGCAGGGGCCCTACAATGAGCAGTTCTTC. Amino acids: CASAQGPYNEQFF.

The gene calls are TRBV9 and TRBJ2-5; tentatively, D is TRBD1 (6 bases). V dropped 4 bases and J dropped 2 bases, with 15 bases sitting between them. CDR3 length equals 15 residues. The V gene's germline CDR1 is SGDLS and CDR2 YYNGEE. CDR3 amino acids: CASSPGAASQETQYF. The CDR3, as DNA: TGTGCCAGCAGCCCAGGGGCGGCTTCTCAAGAGACCCAGTACTTC.

This chain links TRBV19 with TRBJ2-7; 8 nucleotides agree with TRBD1. Germline V gene data show CDR1 as LNHDA and CDR2 as SQIVND (reference sequence). This CDR3 comprises 13 residues. The trim removed 5 bases at V and 2 bases at J, leaving 2 bases unmatched. CDR3: CASSRDRTYEQYF. CDR3 in DNA: TGTGCCAGTAGTCGGGACAGGACCTACGAGCAGTACTTC.

This clone was observed a single time. The chain couples TRBV29-1 to TRBJ2-1, with 9 bases that match TRBD2. The CDR3 contains 13 residues. The J segment lost 10 bases and the V segment lost 7 bases, leaving 11 bases of the junction unmatched. Germline assignment: CDR1 SQVTM and CDR2 ANQGSEA. In DNA form, the CDR3 reads TGCAGCGCCTCGGGAGCGGGAGGTGGAGAGCAGTTCTTC. Translating it yields CSASGAGGGEQFF.

This chain links TRBV7-6 with TRBJ1-4, with D possibly matching TRBD1 (6 bases). This CDR3 is 15 amino acids long. V lost 5 bases and J 8 bases, leaving 18 bases between the germline ends. Germline lookup yields CDR1 SGHVS and CDR2 FNYEAQ. CDR3 sequence reads: CASSKGTRGGEKLFF. The CDR3 region has the DNA TGTGCCAGCAGCAAGGGGACACGAGGAGGAGAAAAACTGTTTTTT. The whole variable domain, remainder taken from reference TRBV7-6 and TRBJ1-4, is GAGVSQSPRYKVTKRGQDVALRCDPISGHVSLYWYRQALGQGPEFLTYFNYEAQQDKSGLPNDRFSAERPEGSISTLTIQRTEQRDSAMYRCASSKGTRGGEKLFFGSGTQLSVL.

The chain is built from TRBV27 and TRBJ2-5; D unclear. Looked up from germline, CDR1 is MNHEY and CDR2 is SMNVEV (reference sequence). CDR3 length equals 15 residues. The V end was cut by 3 bases, the J end by 2 bases, with 13 bases between. CDR3 nucleotides: TGTGCCAGCAGTTTTCGGCGTGACTTTCAAGAGACCCAGTACTTC. It encodes CASSFRRDFQETQYF.

The J gene is TRBJ1-4, the V gene TRBV6-5; maybe TRBD1 (5 bases). The V gene lost 0 bases and the J gene lost 8 bases, with 13 bases spanning the gap. This CDR3 has 15 residues. Germline V gene data show CDR1 as MNHEY and CDR2 as SVGAGI. The CDR3 sequence is CASSYSGEVWEKLFF. CDR3 DNA: TGTGCCAGCAGTTACTCGGGGGAGGTGTGGGAAAAACTGTTTTTT.

Concerning this clone itself: A much larger clone sits a single nucleotide away, making a read error possible. Other DNA variants within this sample encode the same CDR3. The DNA of the CDR3 is TGTGCCAGCAGCCAAGAGACAGAGAACACTGAAGCTTTCTTT. As protein: CASSQETENTEAFF. J is TRBJ1-1 and V is TRBV3-1 (or the pseudogene TRBV3-2), with D maybe TRBD1 (5 bases). This CDR3 region has 14 residues. CDR1 LGHDT and CDR2 YNNKEL come from the germline V gene (reference sequence). Trimming removed 0 bases from V and 1 base from J, with 6 bases in between.

The chain carries TRBV3-1 (or the pseudogene TRBV3-2) and TRBJ2-5, with D possibly matching TRBD1 (7 bases). The CDR3 extends over 15 amino acids. Trimming took off 0 bases at V and 5 bases at J, with 13 bases between the two ends. Germline loops: CDR1 LGHDT, CDR2 YNNKEL (reference sequence). CDR3 region: CASSQDQGGVETQYF. The DNA of the CDR3 is TGTGCCAGCAGCCAAGACCAGGGGGGAGTGGAGACCCAGTACTTC.

The chain employs TRBV19 and TRBJ2-3, with 7 nucleotides matching TRBD1. J was trimmed by 2 bases and V by 6 bases; bases with no gene match: 8. This CDR3 is 15 amino acids long. CDR1 is LNHDA and CDR2 is SQIVND in the germline V gene (reference sequence). This CDR3 is CASRDRTSPTDTQYF. CDR3 in DNA: TGTGCCAGTAGGGACAGGACCTCCCCCACAGATACGCAGTATTTT.

V is TRBV6-2 or TRBV6-3 and J is TRBJ2-1; 9 bases map to TRBD2. CDR3 length equals 17 residues. CDR1 is MNHEY and CDR2 is SVGEGT in the germline V gene. Trimming cost V 4 bases and J 2 bases; bases outside gene matches: 9. The CDR3 DNA sequence: TGTGCCAGCAGTTCCCGACCGGGACTAGCACCCTACAATGAGCAGTTCTTC. It specifies CASSSRPGLAPYNEQFF.